Each of the 15 T cell receptor beta chains below was sequenced from the same sample in a study of CD8+CD57+ T cells in acquired aplastic anemia. Sequencing was done on patients that had shown CD8+CD57+ cell expansion by flow cytometry. Genomic DNA acted as the template from which TCR beta VDJ combination and CDR3 sequence profiling were carried out. Via MiXCR, TCRdb re-called the reads, giving one row per CDR3 protein. Here the sample spans roughly 250,000 distinct CDR3 sequences, 82% being singletons. The sequenced material came from sorted CD4+, CD8+, or CD8+CD57+ T cells (not recorded which) from PBMCs. The source of these receptors is a human donor with aplastic anemia.

V usage is TRBV7-9 and J usage is TRBJ1-4; D gene uncertain. The germline gives CDR1 SEHNR, CDR2 FQNEAQ (reference sequence). This CDR3 has 15 residues. Trimming shortened V by 2 bases and J by 17 bases, and 24 bases separated the two germline ends. This CDR3 is CASSLSGGLDTQYFF. The CDR3 DNA follows: TGTGCCAGCAGCTTATCGGGAGGTCTCGATACGCAGTATTTTTTT.

The rearrangement joins TRBV7-9 to TRBJ2-5; a weak D match, TRBD2 (6 bases). From germline, CDR1 is SEHNR and CDR2 FQNEAQ (reference sequence). V was pared by 10 bases and J by 7 bases, with 22 bases between. There are 14 residues in the CDR3. The CDR3 protein is CANEVAAYQATQYF. CDR3 nucleotides: TGTGCCAACGAGGTAGCGGCGTACCAGGCGACCCAGTACTTC.

About this clonotype itself: The CDR3 ends on some other residue instead of the conserved phenylalanine or tryptophan, so this is likely a read error. V usage is TRBV2 and J usage is TRBJ2-5, with a possible D match to TRBD1 (6 bases). The germline gives CDR1 SNHLY, CDR2 FYNNEI. This CDR3 is 12 amino acids long. CDR3 DNA sequence: TGTGCCAGCAGGGGGGCTAGGGAGATCCAGTACCAC. Protein product: CASRGAREIQYH.

The rearrangement joins TRBV11-3 to TRBJ1-6; D is possibly TRBD1 (5 bases). CDR3 length: 16 amino acids. The germline V gene encodes CDR1 SGHNT and CDR2 YENEEA. The V gene lost 0 bases and the J gene lost 3 bases, with 9 bases spanning the gap. The CDR3 region has the DNA TGTGCCAGCAGCTTAGATCAGGGCGGCTATAATTCACCCCTCCACTTT. This codes for CASSLDQGGYNSPLHF.

This chain links TRBV20-1 with TRBJ2-5; D may correspond to TRBD1 or TRBD2 (5 bases each). Germline loops: CDR1 DFQATT, CDR2 SNEGSKA (reference sequence). V was cut by 6 bases and J by 6 bases, with 20 bases left in between. This CDR3 spans 14 amino acids. The chain's CDR3 is CSASRWGRMKTQYF. The CDR3 DNA is TGCAGTGCCAGTAGGTGGGGACGCATGAAGACCCAGTACTTC.

This clonotype was observed once. The rearrangement joins TRBV7-8 to TRBJ2-2, with a weak D call TRBD2 (7 bases). Germline CDR1 SGHVS, CDR2 FQNEAQ. The CDR3 spans 15 residues. The V end was cut by 4 bases, the J end by 9 bases, with 18 bases between. Here the CDR3 reads CASSCEGGTNRELFF. The CDR3 bases are TGTGCCAGCAGCTGTGAGGGGGGGACCAATAGGGAGCTGTTTTTT.

Regarding this clonotype: Since the CDR3 does not end with the conserved phenylalanine or tryptophan, this likely comes from a read error. It is unclear where the CDR3 begins or ends on the DNA, so no DNA is shown, and the CDR3 is as TCRdb lists it. The V call is TRBV7-4, the J call TRBJ2-3; the table's D call TRBD1 went unverified against the DNA. The CDR3 is 12 residues long, ends included. The germline gives CDR1 SGHVT, CDR2 SQSDAQ. CDR3: CASSVLVTSSTS.

The rearrangement joins TRBV7-3 to TRBJ2-1, with 10 bases matching TRBD2. CDR3 length: 16 residues. Germline lookup yields CDR1 SGHTA and CDR2 FQGTGA. The V gene end was trimmed by 5 bases and the J gene end by 8 bases; junction bases not matched to a gene: 12. The CDR3 DNA is TGTGCCAGCAGCCAGGCGAAGCGGGGGGGCCAGGATGAGCAGTTCTTC. Translated, it gives CASSQAKRGGQDEQFF.

For this clonotype: The junction shows a germline mismatch at one end, possibly a read error. The chain links TRBV7-6 to TRBJ2-7; possibly TRBD1 or TRBD2 for D (6 bases each). The length of the CDR3 is 12 residues. Germline V lookup: CDR1 SGHVS, CDR2 FNYEAQ. CDR3 in DNA: TGTGCCAGCAGCTCAACTACAGGGAGGCAAGACTTC. Translating it yields CASSSTTGRQDF. The variable domain in full, with the rest retrieved from reference TRBV7-6 and TRBJ2-7, is GAGVSQSPRYKVTKRGQDVALRCDPISGHVSLYWYRQALGQGPEFLTYFNYEAQQDKSGLPNDRFSAERPEGSISTLTIQRTEQRDSAMYRCASSSTTGRQDFGPGTRLTVT.

V and J are TRBV7-9 and TRBJ2-7, with D perhaps TRBD1 or TRBD2 (5 bases each). The germline V and J ends were trimmed by 3 bases and 13 bases, with 25 bases remaining between them. The germline CDR1 and CDR2 sequences are SEHNR and FQNEAQ (reference sequence). The CDR3 has 15 amino acids. Here the CDR3 DNA reads TGTGCCAGCAGCTTGGAGAGGGGCGGGCTCGTAGATGACTACTTC. Translated, it gives CASSLERGGLVDDYF.

In this sample, this clonotype turned up a few times. In nucleotides, the CDR3 is TGTGCCAGCAGCTCCGGGACGACCAACTATGGCTACACCTTC. Amino acid sequence: CASSSGTTNYGYTF. The chain carries TRBV7-9 and TRBJ1-2; a possible D gene is TRBD1 (5 bases). The CDR3 spans 14 residues. CDR1 and CDR2 (germline): SEHNR, FQNEAQ (reference sequence). The germline V and J ends were trimmed by 4 bases and 2 bases, with 11 bases remaining between them.

The chain joins TRBV7-3 to TRBJ2-3; tentatively, D is TRBD1 (6 bases). V lost 8 bases, J lost 15 bases, and 27 bases lay in between. Germline values: CDR1 SGHTA, CDR2 FQGTGA. The CDR3 has 14 residues. The CDR3 DNA follows: TGTGCCAGCTCAAGACAGGCCAACCCCGTTGCACACTATTTT. Translation gives CASSRQANPVAHYF.

V gene TRBV19 combines with J gene TRBJ2-1; no reliable D call. V was pared by 3 bases and J by 4 bases, with 10 bases between. Germline-derived CDR1 and CDR2 are LNHDA and SQIVND (reference sequence). The CDR3 is 14 amino acids. The CDR3 sequence: CASSINDGYNEQFF. The CDR3 DNA follows: TGTGCCAGTAGTATTAATGACGGATACAATGAGCAGTTCTTC.

The chain couples TRBV2 to TRBJ1-1; no definite D call. Per germline, CDR1 SNHLY and CDR2 FYNNEI. This CDR3 contains 18 residues. V was shortened by 10 bases and J by 12 bases, with 39 bases between the two germline ends. This CDR3 reads CATSRGSEQETPYFEPFF. The CDR3 coding sequence is TGTGCCACCAGCAGAGGCAGCGAGCAAGAGACTCCGTACTTTGAGCCTTTCTTT. Full variable domain (outside the CDR3, taken from reference TRBV2 and TRBJ1-1): EPEVTQTPSHQVTQMGQEVILRCVPISNHLYFYWYRQILGQKVEFLVSFYNNEISEKSEIFDDQFSVERPDGSNFTLKIRSTKLEDSAMYFCATSRGSEQETPYFEPFFGQGTRLTVV.

In its sample, this clonotype was seen a few times. At one of its ends the junction is not consistent with the germline gene, which may arise from a read error. V gene TRBV2 combines with J gene TRBJ2-3, with TRBD2 matching 9 bases. Germline loops: CDR1 SNHLY, CDR2 FYNNEI. The length of the CDR3 is 14 residues. The CDR3 DNA reads TGTGCCAGCAGCTTGGCGGGGGGGGCCGACACGCAGTCTTTC. This sequence encodes CASSLAGGADTQSF. The full variable domain, in which reference TRBV2 and TRBJ2-3 provide the parts outside the CDR3, is EPEVTQTPSHQVTQMGQEVILRCVPISNHLYFYWYRQILGQKVEFLVSFYNNEISEKSEIFDDQFSVERPDGSNFTLKIRSTKLEDSAMYFCASSLAGGADTQSFGPGTRLTVL.